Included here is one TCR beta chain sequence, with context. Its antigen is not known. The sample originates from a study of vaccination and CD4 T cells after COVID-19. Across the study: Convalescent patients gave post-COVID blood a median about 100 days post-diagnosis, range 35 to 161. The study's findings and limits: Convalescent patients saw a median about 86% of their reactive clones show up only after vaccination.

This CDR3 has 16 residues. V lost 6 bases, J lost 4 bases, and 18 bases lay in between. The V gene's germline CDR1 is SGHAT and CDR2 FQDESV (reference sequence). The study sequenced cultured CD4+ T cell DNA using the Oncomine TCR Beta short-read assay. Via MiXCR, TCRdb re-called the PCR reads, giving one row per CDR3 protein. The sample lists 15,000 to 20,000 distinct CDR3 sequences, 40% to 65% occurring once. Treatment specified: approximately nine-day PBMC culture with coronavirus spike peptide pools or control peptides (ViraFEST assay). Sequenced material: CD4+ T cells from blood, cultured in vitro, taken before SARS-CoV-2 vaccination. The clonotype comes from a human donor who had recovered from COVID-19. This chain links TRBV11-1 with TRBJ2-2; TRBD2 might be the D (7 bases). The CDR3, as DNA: TGTGCCAGCAGGCCCCGCGGGGGCCAACTCACCGGGGAGCTGTTTTTT. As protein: CASRPRGGQLTGELFF.